In this sample, the clone carrying this T cell receptor beta chain turned up many times. Antigen unknown. This record belongs to a study of T cells after yellow fever vaccination. Study background: With SMART-Seq v4 Ultra Low Input, the fractions containing low cell numbers were prepared. Findings of the study overall: The presence of abundant clonotypes contaminating from the bulk population was possible in FACS-sorted repertoires. Faster peaking, at day 5 versus 15, marked a secondary response that was weaker.

Trimming shortened V by 5 bases and J by 2 bases, and 14 bases separated the two germline ends. Germline CDR1 reads SGHTA; CDR2 reads FQGNSA. CDR3 length: 15 residues. In making TCR cDNA, 5'RACE template switching added a universal primer site and UMIs to it. TCRdb ran MiXCR on the 5' RACE reads and lists one entry per CDR3 protein. The sample carries 120,000 or so distinct CDR3 sequences, around 6.7% recorded once. The sequence was collected from a young man who received the YFV17D yellow fever vaccine. Here the sequenced sample was CD4+ T cells sorted from PBMCs, taken more than 35 days after the first yellow fever vaccination. The gene calls are TRBV7-2 and TRBJ2-3; D tentatively fits TRBD1 or TRBD2 (6 bases each). The CDR3 reads CASSASGALTDTQYF. In nucleotides, the CDR3 is TGTGCCAGCAGCGCCTCGGGGGCCCTCACAGATACGCAGTATTTT.